Many counts were recorded for the clone carrying this TCR beta chain. What it binds is not known. Germline CDR1 MDHEN, CDR2 SYDVKM. The CDR3 is 15 amino acids. Germline trimming cut 3 bases from V and 6 bases from J; bases unmatched to any gene: 3. The sample belongs to a study of read filtering for tumor transcriptome and immune sequencing. The study, taken as a whole, reports: Roughly 82% of IR-seq clonotypes had a single read, yet these held about 3.4% of reads. RNA-seq captured clonotypes less deeply and reliably than IR-seq.

The library was built from roughly 400 ng RNA with molecular barcoded adaptors for alpha/delta and beta/gamma chains. TCRdb ran MiXCR on the reads and lists one entry per CDR3 protein. The data contain about 63,000 distinct CDR3 sequences, more than 11% of them singletons. Sample: a population of CD138-negative cells sorted from bone marrow. The receptor's source is a donor at least 40 years old with multiple myeloma. This rearrangement joins TRBV28 to TRBJ1-5, with 12 bases lining up with TRBD1. CDR3 nucleotide sequence: TGTGCCAGCAGTTTTAGGGACAGGGGGCCTCAGCCCCAGCATTTT. It yields the protein CASSFRDRGPQPQHF.